This T cell receptor (beta chain) was identified during a study of cytomegalovirus exposure and HLA in healthy donors. Study details: A prior study identified 120 million or so unique TCR beta sequences from about 200 million T cells. The study, taken as a whole, reports: In a later analysis, across HLA loci, associated TCR counts were highest for DRB1, lowest for HLA-C. In a later analysis, TCR beta V- and J-gene trimming showed a link to a missense DCLRE1C variant.

The PCR used 60 Vbeta and 13 Jbeta primers. Generated by immunoSEQ multiplex PCR, the TCRdb table keeps only in-frame clones and is missing some. The repertoire holds 120,000 to 150,000 clones, with roughly 76% as singletons. Regarding this clone: Antigen: not known.

This CDR3 contains 16 residues. The germline V gene has CDR1 SGHTA and CDR2 FQGTGA. The ends were cut back, 3 bases at V and 4 bases at J, with 16 bases in the middle. Sequenced material: PBMCs. This clonotype was sampled from a woman in her twenties or thirties in good health and CMV-seronegative. The gene calls are TRBV7-3 and TRBJ2-1; maybe TRBD1 (6 bases). CDR3 sequence reads: CASSFYRVALYNEQFF. Here the CDR3 DNA reads TGTGCCAGCAGCTTCTACAGGGTGGCCTTATACAATGAGCAGTTCTTC.